One and the same sample provided the 17 T cell receptor beta chains below, sequenced in a study of T cell repertoires in cytomegalovirus infection. No antigen has been identified for these receptors. TCRdb re-derived calls from the reads in MiXCR, one entry per CDR3 protein. The repertoire has approximately 730,000 distinct CDR3 sequences, roughly a third of them found once; the top ten carry around a sixth. The specimen comprised cultured PBMCs, sampled from culture after CMV antigen stimulation. The receptors stem from a human donor in good health (CMV status not recorded). Some clones in this sample may be carry-over from other donors' samples.

The V and J genes are TRBV2 and TRBJ1-5; the D is unclear. The CDR3 is 15 amino acids. Germline CDR1 SNHLY, CDR2 FYNNEI. V gave up 2 bases and J gave up 0 bases, with 8 bases separating them. The CDR3 nucleotides read TGTGCCAGCAGTGAATACAGCCATAGCAATCAGCCCCAGCATTTT. Protein sequence: CASSEYSHSNQPQHF.

This chain connects TRBV11-2 to TRBJ2-7, with D uncertain. Germline V gene sequence: CDR1 SGHAT, CDR2 FQNNGV. The V end was cut by 1 base, the J end by 2 bases, with 12 bases between. CDR3 size: 15 residues. The CDR3 DNA sequence: TGTGCCAGCAGCTTAGCGGGTGGTGTAGCCTACGAGCAGTACTTC. Amino acids: CASSLAGGVAYEQYF.

A few counts support this clonotype. The chain couples TRBV19 to TRBJ2-1; 9 positions agree with TRBD2. The CDR3 length is 16 residues. Germline V gene sequence: CDR1 LNHDA, CDR2 SQIVND (reference sequence). V shed 6 bases, J shed 1 base, and the junction held 7 bases outside the gene matches. The CDR3 protein is CASSAGLALSYNEQFF. In DNA, the CDR3 is TGTGCCAGTAGCGCGGGACTAGCTTTATCCTACAATGAGCAGTTCTTC.

This clonotype showed up many times. This chain connects TRBV7-2 to TRBJ1-2, with 7 bases that match TRBD1. Per germline, CDR1 SGHTA and CDR2 FQGNSA. After removal of 0 bases from V and 14 bases from J, the junction contained 12 bases not matched to a gene. This CDR3 comprises 14 residues. CDR3 DNA sequence: TGTGCCAGCAGCTTAGCCTCGAGACAGGGATCCCATACCTTC. Translating gives CASSLASRQGSHTF.

V usage is TRBV6-2 or TRBV6-3 and J usage is TRBJ2-7, with 7 bases matching TRBD2. Germline trimming cut 2 bases from V and 0 bases from J; bases unmatched to any gene: 10. This CDR3 region has 17 residues. Looked up from germline, CDR1 is MNHEY and CDR2 is SVGEGT. The chain's CDR3 is CASSYVTSQAPSYEQYF. The CDR3 DNA reads TGTGCCAGCAGTTACGTGACTAGCCAAGCACCCTCCTACGAGCAGTACTTC.

The chain uses TRBV2 and TRBJ1-2; unclear D gene. Trimming took 8 bases from V and 6 from J, leaving 19 bases between them. There are 14 residues in the CDR3. Germline-derived CDR1 and CDR2 are SNHLY and FYNNEI. The CDR3 is CASALNIALNGYTF. CDR3 DNA sequence: TGTGCCAGCGCCCTCAACATAGCGTTGAATGGCTACACCTTC.

The V gene is TRBV12-3 or TRBV12-4, the J gene TRBJ2-5; D unresolved. Trimming removed 6 bases from V and 5 bases from J, with 10 bases in between. The CDR3 runs to 12 residues. The CDR3 here is CASSRAAETQYF. The CDR3 nucleotides read TGTGCCAGCAGCCGGGCGGCGGAGACCCAGTACTTC.

This clonotype was recorded at least ten times. V usage is TRBV7-2 and J usage is TRBJ2-1; D perhaps matches TRBD2 (5 bases). V shed 5 bases and J shed 0 bases, with 11 bases lying between them. Germline values: CDR1 SGHTA, CDR2 FQGNSA. The CDR3 consists of 15 residues. The CDR3: CASSAQRSSYNEQFF. The CDR3 DNA reads as TGTGCCAGCAGCGCCCAGCGGAGCTCCTACAATGAGCAGTTCTTC. Based on the CDR3 plus reference TRBV7-2 and TRBJ2-1, the full variable domain is GAGVSQSPSNKVTEKGKDVELRCDPISGHTALYWYRQSLGQGLEFLIYFQGNSAPDKSGLPSDRFSAERTGGSVSTLTIQRTQQEDSAVYLCASSAQRSSYNEQFFGPGTRLTVL.

The chain recombines TRBV6-2 or TRBV6-3 with TRBJ2-6; D unclear. The V gene's germline CDR1 is MNHEY and CDR2 SVGEGT. Trimming took off 0 bases at V and 2 bases at J, with 11 bases between the two ends. This CDR3 contains 17 residues. Here the CDR3 DNA reads TGTGCCAGCAGTTACTCGTCTGGAGTTGCTGGGGCCAACGTCCTGACTTTC. Translating gives CASSYSSGVAGANVLTF.

This clonotype was observed many times. J is TRBJ2-1 and V is TRBV7-8, with no clear D. Trimming shortened V by 5 bases and J by 3 bases, and 14 bases separated the two germline ends. Germline lookup yields CDR1 SGHVS and CDR2 FQNEAQ. This CDR3 comprises 15 residues. The CDR3 bases are TGTGCCAGCAGCCCAGAGTGGGCGGTCTACAATGAGCAGTTCTTC. As protein: CASSPEWAVYNEQFF.

This clonotype was counted between two and nine times. This chain links TRBV7-2 with TRBJ2-2; 14 nucleotides line up with TRBD2. The CDR3 spans 17 residues. The ends lost 1 base at V and 7 bases at J; junction bases unmatched: 5. Germline CDR1 SGHTA, CDR2 FQGNSA. This chain's CDR3 is CASSLVGTSGSGGELFF. Here the CDR3 DNA reads TGTGCCAGCAGCTTAGTGGGGACTAGCGGGAGTGGCGGGGAGCTGTTTTTT.

This clonotype was seen a few times. The chain carries TRBV7-6 and TRBJ2-1; no reliable D call. Trimming stripped 4 bases from V and 0 bases from J, with 7 bases between. CDR3 length: 14 amino acids. Per germline, CDR1 SGHVS and CDR2 FNYEAQ. The CDR3 DNA is TGTGCCAGCAGCTCGATGAGCTCCTACAATGAGCAGTTCTTC. Translating gives CASSSMSSYNEQFF.

The V gene is TRBV29-1, the J gene TRBJ1-2, with D perhaps matching TRBD1 (5 bases). Per the germline V gene, CDR1 is SQVTM and CDR2 is ANQGSEA. The CDR3 spans 13 residues. V was cut by 1 base and J by 2 bases, with 8 bases left in between. This CDR3 reads CSVEVGGNYGYTF. The CDR3 bases are TGCAGCGTTGAAGTGGGGGGAAACTATGGCTACACCTTC.

This clonotype came up many times. This chain connects TRBV27 to TRBJ2-1; D is possibly TRBD2 (5 bases). The CDR3 is made up of 13 amino acids. Trimming took off 6 bases at V and 3 bases at J, with 9 bases between the two ends. Germline loops: CDR1 MNHEY, CDR2 SMNVEV (reference sequence). The CDR3 protein is CASSLLGYNEQFF. The CDR3 coding sequence is TGTGCCAGCAGCTTACTAGGCTACAATGAGCAGTTCTTC.

The chain joins TRBV4-1 to TRBJ2-1; the match to TRBD1 covers 10 bases. The CDR3 length is 17 residues. Germline CDR1 is MGHRA and CDR2 is YSYEKL. Trimming took 1 base from V and 2 from J; bases not matched to a gene: 5. The CDR3 protein is CASSQGGDRGPYNEQFF. CDR3 DNA: TGCGCCAGCAGCCAAGGGGGAGACAGGGGGCCCTACAATGAGCAGTTCTTC.

This clonotype showed up just a few times. The chain is built from TRBV7-3 and TRBJ1-1; possibly TRBD1 for D (5 bases). CDR1 is SGHTA, CDR2 FQGTGA, per germline. The V and J ends lost 7 bases and 10 bases respectively, with 19 bases between them. The CDR3 is 13 residues long. CDR3 region: CASMGPGAEAAFF. CDR3 in DNA: TGTGCCAGCATGGGTCCCGGGGCAGAGGCAGCTTTCTTT.

V gene TRBV7-3 combines with J gene TRBJ2-3; no clear D. Germline V gene data show CDR1 as SGHTA and CDR2 as FQGTGA. V was trimmed by 4 bases and J by 4 bases, leaving 12 bases between them. CDR3 length equals 14 residues. CDR3 nucleotides: TGTGCCAGCAGCTGGAACCATGGGGCAGATACGCAGTATTTT. The encoded protein is CASSWNHGADTQYF.